This T cell receptor beta chain was sequenced for a study of response to subunit inactivated influenza vaccine. The study's findings and limits: The authors suggested that every seasonal influenza vaccination recruits few new T cells.

Turning to this clonotype: As yet, its antigen is unknown.

TCRdb re-called the RT-PCR reads with MiXCR, one entry per CDR3 protein. Of 650,000 to 800,000 distinct CDR3 sequences listed, approximately 18% are singletons. The CDR3 totals 14 residues. Looked up from germline, CDR1 is SQVTM and CDR2 is ANQGSEA. Unmatched junction bases numbered 5, after V lost 5 bases and J lost 4 bases. This TCR came from a man aged 50 to 59 who received an inactivated influenza vaccine. Specimen: PBMCs from blood, collected approximately 5 days after vaccination. The gene calls are TRBV29-1 and TRBJ2-5, with TRBD1 matching over 12 bases. The CDR3 bases are TGCAGCGTTAGGGACAGGGGGCTCGGAGAGACCCAGTACTTC. Translating gives CSVRDRGLGETQYF.